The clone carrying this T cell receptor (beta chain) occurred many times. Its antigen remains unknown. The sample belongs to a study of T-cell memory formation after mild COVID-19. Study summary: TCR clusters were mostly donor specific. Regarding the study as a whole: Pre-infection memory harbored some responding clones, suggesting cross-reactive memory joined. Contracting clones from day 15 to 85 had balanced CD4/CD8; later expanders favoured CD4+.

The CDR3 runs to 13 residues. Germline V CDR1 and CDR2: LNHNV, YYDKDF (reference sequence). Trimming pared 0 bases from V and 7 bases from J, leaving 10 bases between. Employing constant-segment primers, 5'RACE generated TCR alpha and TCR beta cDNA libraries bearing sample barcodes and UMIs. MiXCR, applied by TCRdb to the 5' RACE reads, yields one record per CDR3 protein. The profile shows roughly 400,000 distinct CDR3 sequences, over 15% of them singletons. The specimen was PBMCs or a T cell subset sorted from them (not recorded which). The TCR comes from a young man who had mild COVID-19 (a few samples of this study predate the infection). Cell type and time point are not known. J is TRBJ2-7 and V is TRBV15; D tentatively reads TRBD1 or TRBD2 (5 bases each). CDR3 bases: TGTGCCACCAGCAGAGATCGAGGGGTTGAGCAGTACGTC. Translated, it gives CATSRDRGVEQYV.